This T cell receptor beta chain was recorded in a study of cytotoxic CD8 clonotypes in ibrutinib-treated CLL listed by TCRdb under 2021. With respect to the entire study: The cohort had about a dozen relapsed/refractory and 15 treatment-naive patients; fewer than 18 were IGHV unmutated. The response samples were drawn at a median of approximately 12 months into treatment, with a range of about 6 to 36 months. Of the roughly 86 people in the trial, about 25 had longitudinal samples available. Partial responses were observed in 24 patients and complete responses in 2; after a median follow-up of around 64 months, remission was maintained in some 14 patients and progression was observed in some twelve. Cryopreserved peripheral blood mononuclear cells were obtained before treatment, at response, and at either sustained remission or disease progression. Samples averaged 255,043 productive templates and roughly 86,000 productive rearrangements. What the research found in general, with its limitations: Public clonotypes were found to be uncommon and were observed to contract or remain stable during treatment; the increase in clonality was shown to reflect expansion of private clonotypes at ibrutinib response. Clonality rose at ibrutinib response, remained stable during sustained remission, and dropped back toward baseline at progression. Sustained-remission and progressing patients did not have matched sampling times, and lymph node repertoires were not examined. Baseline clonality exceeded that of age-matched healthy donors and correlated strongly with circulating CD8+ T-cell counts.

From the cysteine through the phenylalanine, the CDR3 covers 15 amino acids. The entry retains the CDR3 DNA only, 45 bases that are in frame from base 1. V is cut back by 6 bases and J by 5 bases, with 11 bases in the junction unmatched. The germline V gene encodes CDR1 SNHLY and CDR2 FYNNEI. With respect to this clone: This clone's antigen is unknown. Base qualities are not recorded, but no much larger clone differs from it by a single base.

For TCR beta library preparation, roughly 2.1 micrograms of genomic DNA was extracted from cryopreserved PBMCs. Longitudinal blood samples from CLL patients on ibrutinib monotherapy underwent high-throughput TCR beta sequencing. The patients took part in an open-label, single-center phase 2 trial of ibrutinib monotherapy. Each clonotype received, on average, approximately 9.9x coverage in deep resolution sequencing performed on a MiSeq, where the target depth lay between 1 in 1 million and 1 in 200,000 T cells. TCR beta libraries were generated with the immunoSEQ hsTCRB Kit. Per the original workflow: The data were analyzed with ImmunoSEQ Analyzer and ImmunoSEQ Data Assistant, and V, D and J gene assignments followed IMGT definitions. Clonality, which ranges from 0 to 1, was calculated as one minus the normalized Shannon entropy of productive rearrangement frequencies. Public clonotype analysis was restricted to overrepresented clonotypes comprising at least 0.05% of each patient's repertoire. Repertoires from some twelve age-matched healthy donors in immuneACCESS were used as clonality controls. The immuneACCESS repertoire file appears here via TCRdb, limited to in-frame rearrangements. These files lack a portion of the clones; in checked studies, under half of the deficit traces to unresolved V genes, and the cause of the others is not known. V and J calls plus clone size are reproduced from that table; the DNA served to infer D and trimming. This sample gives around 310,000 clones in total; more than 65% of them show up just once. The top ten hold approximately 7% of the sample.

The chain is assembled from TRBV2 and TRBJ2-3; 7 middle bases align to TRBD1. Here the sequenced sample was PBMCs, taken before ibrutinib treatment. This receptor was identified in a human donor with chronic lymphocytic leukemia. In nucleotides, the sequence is TGTGCCAGCAGCGACAGGGAACGACGCGGAGATACGCAGTATTTT. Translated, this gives CASSDRERRGDTQYF.